Here is one T cell receptor (beta chain) with its context. Its antigen is not yet known. No base quality values were provided; no much bigger clone lies one nucleotide off. Trimming costs V 4 bases and J 2 bases, and their ends lie 12 bases apart. Sequences SGHNT (CDR1) and YYREEE (CDR2) are obtained from the germline V gene (reference sequence). The CDR3 starts with the cysteine, ends with the phenylalanine, and has 14 residues. CDR3 DNA is the only sequence kept; it has 42 bases, read in frame from the first base. The source of the sample is a study of blood T cell repertoires in COVID-19 (dated by TCRdb to 2020 to 2022). With respect to the entire study: The collaborator samples originated in the United States, Italy and Spain and spanned the acute and convalescent phases of COVID-19. The material from the prospective study consisted of cDNA or gDNA derived from T cells, B-cell-depleted T cells, or PBMCs. Deeply sampled blood TCRbeta repertoires from subjects exposed to, actively infected with, or recovered from COVID-19 were included in the dataset. The repertoires were released in a freely available public database meant as a resource for research on the immune response to SARS-CoV-2. The samples were drawn from the first 160 participants of the ongoing ImmuneRACE study and from 1,254 subjects provided by 6 global collaborators. The sample metadata nearly always contained a de-identified subject ID, COVID-19 status, age in years and sex. HLA class I and class II types, where available, came from metadata supplied by the sample provider rather than from assay-based typing.

General study outcomes and caveats: The amount of clinical and demographic metadata varied by source and participant and was provided uncurated.

Collaborating institutions collected whole blood in K2EDTA tubes following their own protocols. For TCRbeta analysis, collaborators shipped samples in one of three forms: frozen whole blood, isolated PBMCs, or DNA extracted from either of those sample types. TCRbeta CDR3 regions were amplified from genomic DNA by means of the immunoSEQ Assay, a bias-controlled multiplex PCR. The original pipeline was this. Within the assay, amplification of reference gene primers was used to estimate how many nucleated cells each sample contained. To quantify the absolute abundance of each unique TCRbeta CDR3 rearrangement, sequence reads were collapsed and filtered. Productive Simpson clonality was computed per sample as the square root of Simpson's diversity index over productive rearrangements. Sourced from immuneACCESS, this table was stored by TCRdb with only in-frame sequences that have V and J called. A share of the clones is absent; for the studies checked, an unresolved V gene accounts for under half, and the remainder has no known explanation. V, J and clone size are those of that table, while D and trimming were read from the DNA. The table for this sample lists about 24,000 clones; about nine tenths of them were counted only once. The ten largest clones represent about 9.6% of the sample.

The source material was peripheral blood. Recombination joined TRBV5-4 with TRBJ1-1; TRBD1 is a weak D gene call, 5 bases matching. The receptor comes from a man between 65 and 79 years old with acute or convalescent COVID-19. DNA sequence: TGTGCCAGCAGCGTTGGACAAACTAACACTGAAGCTTTCTTT. This translates into CASSVGQTNTEAFF.